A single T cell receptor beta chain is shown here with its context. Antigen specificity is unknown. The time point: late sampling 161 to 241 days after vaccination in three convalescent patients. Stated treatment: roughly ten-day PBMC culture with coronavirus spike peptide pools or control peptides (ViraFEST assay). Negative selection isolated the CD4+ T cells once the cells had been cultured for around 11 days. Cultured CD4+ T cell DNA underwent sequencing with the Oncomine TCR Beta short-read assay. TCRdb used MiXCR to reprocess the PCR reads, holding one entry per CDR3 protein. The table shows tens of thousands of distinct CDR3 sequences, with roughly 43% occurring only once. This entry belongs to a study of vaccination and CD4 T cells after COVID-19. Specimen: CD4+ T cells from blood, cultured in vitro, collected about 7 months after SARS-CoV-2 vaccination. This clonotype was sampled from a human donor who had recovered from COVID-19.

Here the CDR3 DNA reads TGTGCCAGCAGCCACCTAAACGGGACGGGAATTTCTAGCAATCAGCCCCAGCATTTT. Amino acids: CASSHLNGTGISSNQPQHF. The chain carries TRBV7-9 and TRBJ1-5, with TRBD1 as a possible D gene (5 bases). This CDR3 comprises 19 residues. Germline CDR1 reads SEHNR; CDR2 reads FQNEAQ (reference sequence). V lost 5 bases and J 0 bases, leaving 23 bases between the germline ends.